Below are 24 T cell receptor beta chains sequenced from a single sample in a study of blood T cells in healthy people across ages (dated by TCRdb to between 2015 and 2017). The library was produced with 5' RACE. Instrument used: Illumina HiSeq 2500. A second PCR of roughly 7 to 11 cycles was performed with a sample-barcoded 5' primer and a J-beta primer mix. The public reads were reprocessed in TCRdb via fastp at Q25 and MiXCR, keeping in-frame beta chains. Rows matching on CDR3 protein sequence are summarized as one entry with the most common DNA and genes. Within this sample are about a million distinct CDR3 sequences, with 45% to 60% of them counted one time only. About 22% of the sample is held by the ten biggest clonotypes. The sequenced material came from blood. These receptors were taken from a woman aged 60-75 years in good health.

The genes are TRBV18 and TRBJ2-3; tentatively, D is TRBD2 (5 bases). Germline CDR1 reads KGHSH; CDR2 reads LQKENI. The V end lost 2 bases, the J end lost 5 bases, and 17 bases lay between the germline ends. The CDR3 has 16 amino acids. The DNA of the CDR3 is TGTGCCAGCTCACCAAGGTCGGACTCGAGAGGAGATACGCAGTATTTT. Its protein product is CASSPRSDSRGDTQYF.

This sequence joins TRBV7-6 and TRBJ2-1, with a weak D call TRBD2 (6 bases). Germline V CDR1 and CDR2: SGHVS, FNYEAQ. This CDR3 contains 15 residues. The ends were cut back, 6 bases at V and 2 bases at J, with 14 bases in the middle. The CDR3 region has the DNA TGTGCCAGCAGTGGACTAAGCGCTGCCTACAATGAGCAGTTCTTC. Translation gives CASSGLSAAYNEQFF. Filled out from reference TRBV7-6 and TRBJ2-1, the complete variable domain reads GAGVSQSPRYKVTKRGQDVALRCDPISGHVSLYWYRQALGQGPEFLTYFNYEAQQDKSGLPNDRFSAERPEGSISTLTIQRTEQRDSAMYRCASSGLSAAYNEQFFGPGTRLTVL.

This clonotype was seen only once. The chain carries TRBV12-3 or TRBV12-4 and TRBJ2-3; D call uncertain. V lost 5 bases to trimming and J lost 6 bases, with 15 bases between them. This CDR3 contains 14 residues. The CDR3 sequence is CASSPKDWTDTQYF. The CDR3, as DNA: TGTGCCAGCAGTCCCAAAGACTGGACGGATACGCAGTATTTT.

The chain recombines TRBV10-3 with TRBJ2-3; a possible D gene is TRBD2 (6 bases). This CDR3 is built from 15 residues. V was clipped by 10 bases and J by 2 bases, with 19 bases between them. The V gene's germline CDR1 is ENHRY and CDR2 SYGVKD. DNA of the CDR3: TGTGCCACCGGGCACGGGGGAACCGTCACAGATACGCAGTATTTT. As protein: CATGHGGTVTDTQYF.

This clonotype was seen many times. This chain uses TRBV20-1 with TRBJ2-3, with D perhaps given as TRBD1 or TRBD2 (6 bases each). V was trimmed by 1 base and J by 2 bases, leaving 13 bases between them. CDR1 DFQATT and CDR2 SNEGSKA come from the germline V gene (reference sequence). There are 15 residues in the CDR3. CDR3 nucleotides: TGCAGTGCTAGAGGGGGGGCTAGAACCACAGATACGCAGTATTTT. It codes for CSARGGARTTDTQYF.

This clonotype occurred once. CDR3 sequence reads: CSASAQGGTDTQYF. The CDR3 region has the DNA TGCAGTGCTAGCGCCCAGGGTGGCACAGATACGCAGTATTTT. V gene TRBV29-1 combines with J gene TRBJ2-3; D is perhaps TRBD2 (6 bases). This CDR3 is 14 amino acids long. Germline-derived CDR1 and CDR2 are SQVTM and ANQGSEA.

As to this clonotype: The junction and the germline gene differ at one end; a read error may be behind it. CDR3 region: CARSLASSVNYEQFF. Written as DNA, the CDR3 is TGCGCCCGCAGCTTGGCCTCTAGCGTAAACTACGAGCAGTTCTTC. The V gene is TRBV5-1, the J gene TRBJ2-7; D might be TRBD2 (6 bases). With the DNA end fitting TRBJ2-1 better, the J assignment may be wrong. The germline CDR1 and CDR2 sequences are SGHRS and YFSETQ. The CDR3 extends over 15 amino acids.

This clonotype was seen only a few times. The V and J genes are TRBV7-9 and TRBJ2-5; 9 bases agree with TRBD2. CDR3 length equals 14 residues. The germline V gene has CDR1 SEHNR and CDR2 FQNEAQ (reference sequence). V trimming: 4 bases; J trimming: 5 bases; junction bases outside the gene matches: 5. As DNA, the CDR3 is TGTGCCAGCAGCTCCCTTAGCGGGAGTGAGACCCAGTACTTC. Protein: CASSSLSGSETQYF. The whole variable domain, remainder taken from reference TRBV7-9 and TRBJ2-5, is DTGVSQNPRHKITKRGQNVTFRCDPISEHNRLYWYRQTLGQGPEFLTYFQNEAQLEKSRLLSDRFSAERPKGSFSTLEIQRTEQGDSAMYLCASSSLSGSETQYFGPGTRLLVL.

V and J are TRBV10-3 and TRBJ2-7, with a possible D match to TRBD1 (5 bases). The J call is doubtful: the DNA matches TRBJ2-5 better. This CDR3 has 13 amino acids. Germline V gives CDR1 ENHRY, CDR2 SYGVKD. The CDR3, as DNA: TGTGCCACCCGAGACAGCAGTGTTGGGACCCAGTACTTC. It encodes CATRDSSVGTQYF.

The chain joins TRBV2 to TRBJ1-1; D ambiguous. The CDR3 is 12 amino acids. The germline V gene has CDR1 SNHLY and CDR2 FYNNEI. V was pared by 7 bases and J by 5 bases, with 11 bases between. The CDR3 loop reads CASTPRRTEAFF. In DNA, the CDR3 is TGTGCCAGCACCCCAAGAAGGACTGAAGCTTTCTTT.

V usage is TRBV27 and J usage is TRBJ1-5, with D possibly being TRBD1 (5 bases). The CDR3 has 14 residues. V was trimmed by 8 bases and J by 7 bases, leaving 18 bases between them. The V gene's germline CDR1 is MNHEY and CDR2 SMNVEV (reference sequence). The CDR3 bases are TGTGCCAGCTGCGCAGGGTGGGGAAGCCAGCCCCAGCATTTT. This translates into CASCAGWGSQPQHF.

The gene calls are TRBV20-1 and TRBJ2-7; TRBD1 agrees at 7 bases. The CDR3 has 15 residues. V gave up 1 base and J gave up 2 bases; unmatched junction bases: 8. Germline values: CDR1 DFQATT, CDR2 SNEGSKA (reference sequence). In DNA form, the CDR3 reads TGCAGTGCTAGAGTTCCCCGGCAGGGGGCCTACGAGCAGTACTTC. The encoded protein is CSARVPRQGAYEQYF.

The CDR3, as DNA: TGCGCCAGCAGCCAAGATTGTGTGTCAGGGAAAGGCTACACCTTC. Its translation: CASSQDCVSGKGYTF. The V call is TRBV4-3, the J call TRBJ1-2; a possible D gene is TRBD1 (5 bases). This CDR3 comprises 15 residues. The ends were cut back, 0 bases at V and 8 bases at J, with 16 bases in the middle. From germline, CDR1 is LGHNA and CDR2 YSLEER.

This clonotype has a handful of counts. The chain combines TRBV7-2 with TRBJ2-7; possibly TRBD2 for D (6 bases). The germline gives CDR1 SGHTA, CDR2 FQGNSA. V shed 2 bases and J shed 6 bases, with 17 bases lying between them. CDR3 length: 15 residues. CDR3 bases: TGTGCCAGCAGCTTATCCCCTCTATCGGGGGTCGAGCAGTACTTC. Amino acid sequence: CASSLSPLSGVEQYF.

V gene TRBV20-1 combines with J gene TRBJ2-4; TRBD2 matches at 9 bases. The J call may not be correct, given that the DNA end is closer to TRBJ2-7. This CDR3 is 14 amino acids long. The V gene's germline CDR1 is DFQATT and CDR2 SNEGSKA (reference sequence). The CDR3 DNA reads TGCAGTGCTCCCCGGGGGCTAGCGGGACGCGAGCAGTACTTC. This codes for CSAPRGLAGREQYF.

The chain combines TRBV4-3 with TRBJ2-3, with D tentatively TRBD1 (5 bases). The CDR3 totals 15 residues. Germline values: CDR1 LGHNA, CDR2 YSLEER. The ends were cut back, 0 bases at V and 2 bases at J, with 9 bases in the middle. CDR3: CASSQEATDTDTQYF. For the CDR3, the DNA is TGCGCCAGCAGCCAAGAGGCGACAGACACAGATACGCAGTATTTT.

This clonotype appeared once. CDR3 in amino acids: CASSQDQRQGGSYEQYF. The CDR3 nucleotides are TGTGCCAGCAGCCAAGATCAAAGGCAGGGGGGATCCTACGAGCAGTACTTC. The chain joins TRBV4-2 to TRBJ2-7, with D maybe TRBD1 (7 bases). This CDR3 region has 17 residues. V dropped 0 bases and J dropped 1 base, with 16 bases sitting between them. Germline-derived CDR1 and CDR2 are LGHNA and YNFKEQ.

This clonotype was counted at least ten times. This rearrangement joins TRBV20-1 to TRBJ2-7; 9 bases align to TRBD1. CDR1 is DFQATT and CDR2 is SNEGSKA in the germline V gene (reference sequence). The ends lost 4 bases at V and 6 bases at J; junction bases unmatched: 10. The CDR3 spans 14 residues. This CDR3 is CSANSGTGLSEQYF. The CDR3, as DNA: TGCAGTGCTAATTCGGGGACAGGGCTTTCCGAGCAGTACTTC.

V is TRBV20-1 and J is TRBJ1-1; 9 positions match TRBD1. CDR1 DFQATT and CDR2 SNEGSKA come from the germline V gene (reference sequence). The J segment lost 3 bases and the V segment lost 6 bases, leaving 5 bases of the junction unmatched. The CDR3 is 13 residues long. The DNA for the CDR3 is TGCAGTGCCAACAGGGGGCTGGACACTGAAGCTTTCTTT. Its translation: CSANRGLDTEAFF.

V is TRBV5-1 and J is TRBJ2-1; TRBD2 agrees at 9 bases. The V segment lost 3 bases and the J segment 2 bases; nucleotides outside the gene matches: 6. CDR3 size: 16 residues. The germline CDR1 and CDR2 sequences are SGHRS and YFSETQ. The CDR3 nucleotides read TGCGCCAGCAGCTCGATAGGCGGGAGGGCCTACAATGAGCAGTTCTTC. It encodes CASSSIGGRAYNEQFF.

This clonotype appeared a single time. CDR3 nucleotides: TGTGCCAGCAGCTCTTTTGACAGGGCCTACACTGAAGCTTTCTTT. Translated: CASSSFDRAYTEAFF. The V call is TRBV5-5, the J call TRBJ1-1; TRBD1 agrees at 7 bases. The CDR3 spans 15 residues. The trim removed 3 bases at V and 3 bases at J, leaving 8 bases unmatched. The germline V gene encodes CDR1 SGHKS and CDR2 YYEKEE (reference sequence).

This chain uses TRBV4-2 with TRBJ2-1; TRBD2 matches at 8 bases. The CDR3 covers 15 residues. The germline gives CDR1 LGHNA, CDR2 YNFKEQ. Trimming removed 3 bases from V and 8 bases from J; junction bases left unmatched: 9. CDR3 in DNA: TGTGCCAGCAGCCAGGGACTAGTGAAGGTGGATGAGCAGTTCTTC. It codes for CASSQGLVKVDEQFF.

The chain uses TRBV6-2 or TRBV6-3 and TRBJ2-7; TRBD1 matches at 8 bases. Germline values: CDR1 MNHEY, CDR2 SVGEGT. The junction had 5 bases not matched to a gene; V was cut back by 5 bases and J by 2 bases. The CDR3 consists of 14 residues. The CDR3 sequence is CASSGTGHTYEQYF. CDR3 DNA: TGTGCCAGCAGTGGGACAGGTCACACCTACGAGCAGTACTTC.

This clonotype was counted between two and nine times. The CDR3 DNA sequence: TGTGCCAGCAGCCAAGATCCAGACATCGTTTCAGATACGCAGTATTTT. Its translation: CASSQDPDIVSDTQYF. The J gene is TRBJ2-3, the V gene TRBV4-2; unclear D gene. Per the germline V gene, CDR1 is LGHNA and CDR2 is YNFKEQ. V was trimmed by 0 bases and J by 4 bases, leaving 14 bases between them. The CDR3 is made up of 16 amino acids.